Shown below are 23 T cell receptor beta chains from a single sample sequenced in a study of memory CD4+ T cells and cytomegalovirus serostatus. The sort gate was single viable CD3+CD4+CD8-CD45RO+ cells for memory CD4+ T cells. Assay: immunoSEQ multiplex PCR; the TCRdb copy retains only in-frame clones and omits some. Of 40,000 to 55,000 clones listed, around 78% are singletons. The sample consisted of memory CD4+ T cells from blood. Receptor source: an adult in good health and CMV-seronegative.

The chain is built from TRBV2 and TRBJ1-5; 7 nucleotides match TRBD1. CDR1 and CDR2 (germline): SNHLY, FYNNEI. This CDR3 contains 15 residues. V gave up 6 bases and J gave up 0 bases; unmatched junction bases: 5. The DNA of the CDR3 is TGTGCCAGCAGGCAACAGGGGAATAGCAATCAGCCCCAGCATTTT. It is translated as CASRQQGNSNQPQHF.

The chain links TRBV19 to TRBJ1-1, with TRBD1 as a possible D gene (6 bases). Germline CDR1 LNHDA, CDR2 SQIVND (reference sequence). This CDR3 contains 15 residues. V gave up 2 bases and J gave up 2 bases, with 12 bases separating them. The CDR3 loop reads CASSIWARGNTEAFF. CDR3 bases: TGTGCCAGTAGTATATGGGCCAGGGGAAACACTGAAGCTTTCTTT.

The rearrangement links TRBV28 to TRBJ2-1, with 8 bases aligning to TRBD2. The CDR3 runs to 16 residues. J gave up 5 bases and V 5 bases, and 11 bases lay outside the gene matches. Germline V gene sequence: CDR1 MDHEN, CDR2 SYDVKM. As DNA, the CDR3 is TGTGCCAGCAGTCCTATAGCGGGGCTGAAAAACAATGAGCAGTTCTTC. Amino acids: CASSPIAGLKNNEQFF.

The chain links TRBV2 to TRBJ2-7, with D possibly being TRBD1 (6 bases). Germline assignment: CDR1 SNHLY and CDR2 FYNNEI. Trimming stripped 4 bases from V and 6 bases from J, with 13 bases between. The CDR3 length is 13 residues. The DNA for the CDR3 is TGTGCCAGCAGTGCACAGGGACCGGGCGAGCAGTACTTC. As protein: CASSAQGPGEQYF.

The rearrangement uses TRBV27 and TRBJ2-2; 10 nucleotides match TRBD2. This CDR3 is 15 amino acids long. V shed 6 bases and J 4 bases; nucleotides not matched to a gene: 5. In germline, CDR1 is MNHEY, CDR2 SMNVEV (reference sequence). Here the CDR3 DNA reads TGTGCCAGCAGACAAGGACTAGCGGTCACCGGGGAGCTGTTTTTT. Translating gives CASRQGLAVTGELFF.

The chain couples TRBV18 to TRBJ1-3; TRBD1 is a possible D gene (5 bases). There are 13 residues in the CDR3. Looked up from germline, CDR1 is KGHSH and CDR2 is LQKENI. Deletions cut 4 bases from V and 2 bases from J, with 6 bases between. CDR3 in DNA: TGTGCCAGCTCACAGGGGCCTGGAAACACCATATATTTT. Encoded protein: CASSQGPGNTIYF.

The chain employs TRBV27 and TRBJ2-7; TRBD1 might be the D (7 bases). CDR1 MNHEY and CDR2 SMNVEV come from the germline V gene (reference sequence). V shed 3 bases and J shed 2 bases, with 17 bases lying between them. The CDR3 is made up of 16 amino acids. CDR3 bases: TGTGCCAGCAGTTTCGGCTTCAGGGGGGCCCCCTACGAGCAGTACTTC. Encoded protein: CASSFGFRGAPYEQYF.

This rearrangement joins TRBV11-2 to TRBJ2-7; D is unresolved. The CDR3 is made up of 14 amino acids. CDR1 is SGHAT, CDR2 FQNNGV, per germline. The V end lost 5 bases, the J end lost 6 bases, and 17 bases lay between the germline ends. The chain's CDR3 is CASSKDPLRPEQYF. In DNA, the CDR3 is TGTGCCAGCAGCAAAGATCCCCTACGTCCCGAGCAGTACTTC.

The V and J genes are TRBV27 and TRBJ1-1, with 7 bases identical to TRBD1. The CDR3 runs 16 residues. From germline, CDR1 is MNHEY and CDR2 SMNVEV (reference sequence). Trimming cost V 5 bases and J 0 bases; bases outside gene matches: 9. This CDR3 is CASSPKQGRLNTEAFF. The CDR3 DNA sequence: TGTGCCAGCAGTCCGAAACAGGGGAGGCTGAACACTGAAGCTTTCTTT.

This clone was detected only a few times. The rearrangement joins TRBV4-1 to TRBJ1-2; no firm D call. Looked up from germline, CDR1 is MGHRA and CDR2 is YSYEKL. The CDR3 has 14 residues. V was pared by 4 bases and J by 4 bases, with 13 bases between. The CDR3 DNA reads as TGCGCCAGCAGCCCAGCCGACTCGAGCTATGGCTACACCTTC. Protein: CASSPADSSYGYTF.

The chain carries TRBV18 and TRBJ2-7, with D perhaps matching TRBD1 (6 bases). Trimming took 3 bases from V and 0 from J, leaving 15 bases between them. The CDR3 consists of 16 residues. The germline V gene has CDR1 KGHSH and CDR2 LQKENI. CDR3 residues: CASSPQGGAGSYEQYF. Here the CDR3 DNA reads TGTGCCAGCTCACCTCAAGGGGGTGCGGGCTCCTACGAGCAGTACTTC. Full variable domain (outside the CDR3, taken from reference TRBV18 and TRBJ2-7): NAGVMQNPRHLVRRRGQEARLRCSPMKGHSHVYWYRQLPEEGLKFMVYLQKENIIDESGMPKERFSAEFPKEGPSILRIQQVVRGDSAAYFCASSPQGGAGSYEQYFGPGTRLTVT.

The gene calls are TRBV28 and TRBJ1-2, with 8 positions matching TRBD1. This CDR3 region has 13 residues. Per germline, CDR1 MDHEN and CDR2 SYDVKM. V lost 6 bases, J lost 7 bases, and 7 bases stayed unmatched. The DNA of the CDR3 is TGTGCCAGCAGGCCGACAGGGGCCGCTGGCTACACCTTC. This gives the protein CASRPTGAAGYTF.

CDR3 in DNA: TGTGCCAGAACGATCGCGACGGACAGGGGGCATCCTGAAGCTTTCTTT. Translating it yields CARTIATDRGHPEAFF. This sequence joins TRBV7-3 and TRBJ1-1, with 11 nucleotides matching TRBD1. V lost 9 bases to trimming and J lost 6 bases; unmatched junction nucleotides: 15. This CDR3 is built from 16 residues. Germline V lookup: CDR1 SGHTA, CDR2 FQGTGA.

The rearrangement joins TRBV6-5 to TRBJ2-1; 13 bases align to TRBD2. The CDR3 is 15 residues long. Germline CDR1 and CDR2: MNHEY and SVGAGI. V trimming: 6 bases; J trimming: 5 bases; junction bases outside the gene matches: 4. The CDR3 DNA follows: TGTGCCAGCAGATCACTAGCGGGAGGGCACAATGAGCAGTTCTTC. Translation gives CASRSLAGGHNEQFF.

The V gene is TRBV10-1, the J gene TRBJ2-1; D perhaps matches TRBD2 (6 bases). The CDR3 contains 12 residues. Between the trimmed V and J ends, which lost 4 bases and 13 bases, there was a span of 14 bases. CDR1 is WNHNN and CDR2 is SYGVQD in the germline V gene (reference sequence). In DNA form, the CDR3 reads TGCGCCAGCAGTGTTTCGGAGGGGAAACAGTTCTTC. It yields the protein CASSVSEGKQFF.

This clone came up a few times. The chain is built from TRBV6-1 and TRBJ2-4; D uncertain. Germline V lookup: CDR1 MNHNS, CDR2 SASEGT. V lost 0 bases, J lost 1 base, and 13 bases lay in between. The CDR3 is 17 residues long. The CDR3 sequence: CASSEAPNLGAKNIQYF. DNA of the CDR3: TGTGCCAGCAGTGAAGCGCCCAATTTGGGGGCCAAAAACATTCAGTACTTC.

The chain links TRBV30 to TRBJ1-5, with TRBD1 as a possible D gene (5 bases). The germline V gene has CDR1 GTSNPN and CDR2 SVGIG (reference sequence). V was pared by 2 bases and J by 8 bases, with 10 bases between. The CDR3 has 12 residues. The CDR3 spells CAWSLGGEPQHF. CDR3 coding DNA: TGTGCCTGGAGTCTGGGGGGTGAGCCCCAGCATTTT.

The table lists this clone with a few counts. The V call is TRBV20-1, the J call TRBJ1-2; D gene uncertain. Germline V gene data show CDR1 as DFQATT and CDR2 as SNEGSKA (reference sequence). The V end was cut by 1 base, the J end by 7 bases, with 7 bases between. This CDR3 region has 11 residues. This CDR3 is CSARAFLGYTF. The DNA for the CDR3 is TGCAGTGCTAGAGCTTTCCTTGGCTACACCTTC.

Only a few counts were recorded for this clone. The rearrangement links TRBV2 to TRBJ1-1; TRBD1 is a possible D gene (5 bases). CDR1 is SNHLY, CDR2 FYNNEI, per germline. This CDR3 has 13 amino acids. V lost 6 bases and J 0 bases, leaving 8 bases between the germline ends. In DNA, the CDR3 is TGTGCCAGCAGACGGACACTGAACACTGAAGCTTTCTTT. Amino acid sequence: CASRRTLNTEAFF.

The V gene is TRBV29-1, the J gene TRBJ2-7, with 9 bases matching TRBD1. The CDR3 runs to 14 residues. V lost 5 bases, J lost 4 bases, and 9 bases stayed unmatched. Looked up from germline, CDR1 is SQVTM and CDR2 is ANQGSEA. The CDR3 nucleotides read TGCAGCGTTCTACTGGGACAGGGCCTTTACGAGCAGTACTTC. This sequence encodes CSVLLGQGLYEQYF.

The CDR3 spells CSVESGSRNEQFF. The CDR3 DNA follows: TGCAGCGTTGAAAGCGGGAGTAGGAATGAGCAGTTCTTC. The chain is built from TRBV29-1 and TRBJ2-1, with 8 bases that match TRBD2. This CDR3 has 13 residues. CDR1 SQVTM and CDR2 ANQGSEA come from the germline V gene. V was pared by 2 bases and J by 7 bases, with 4 bases of the junction left unmatched.

The CDR3 region is CSVREDSLETQYF. As DNA, the CDR3 is TGCAGCGTTCGCGAGGACAGTTTAGAGACCCAGTACTTC. The rearrangement joins TRBV29-1 to TRBJ2-5; a weak D match, TRBD1 (6 bases). The CDR3 is 13 residues long. Germline V gene lookup returns CDR1 SQVTM and CDR2 ANQGSEA. The ends were cut back, 5 bases at V and 4 bases at J, with 14 bases in the middle.

The chain is built from TRBV10-3 and TRBJ2-1, with unresolved D. Germline loops: CDR1 ENHRY, CDR2 SYGVKD. V was pared by 10 bases and J by 6 bases, with 10 bases between. The CDR3 is 11 residues long. CDR3 DNA: TGTGCCACACAGTCTATCAATGAGCAGTTCTTC. It translates to CATQSINEQFF.